This T cell receptor beta chain was recorded in a study of T-cell reconstitution after alpha-beta-depleted transplantation in children. The TCRbeta library incorporated unique molecular identifiers. TCRdb fed the PCR reads into MiXCR, producing one record per CDR3 protein. In the table there are fewer than 400,000 distinct CDR3 sequences, roughly 21% of which are singletons. This clonotype originated in a human donor who donated a stem cell graft to a child with acute myeloid leukemia. Material: PBMCs from the stem cell graft donor, obtained from the stem cell graft.

This chain's CDR3 is CAISEGQGYEQYF. Written as DNA, the CDR3 is TGTGCCATCAGTGAAGGGCAGGGCTACGAGCAGTACTTC. The chain is built from TRBV10-3 and TRBJ2-7, with D maybe TRBD1 (5 bases). Trimming pared 3 bases from V and 3 bases from J, leaving 9 bases between. The V gene's germline CDR1 is ENHRY and CDR2 SYGVKD. The CDR3 has 13 residues.